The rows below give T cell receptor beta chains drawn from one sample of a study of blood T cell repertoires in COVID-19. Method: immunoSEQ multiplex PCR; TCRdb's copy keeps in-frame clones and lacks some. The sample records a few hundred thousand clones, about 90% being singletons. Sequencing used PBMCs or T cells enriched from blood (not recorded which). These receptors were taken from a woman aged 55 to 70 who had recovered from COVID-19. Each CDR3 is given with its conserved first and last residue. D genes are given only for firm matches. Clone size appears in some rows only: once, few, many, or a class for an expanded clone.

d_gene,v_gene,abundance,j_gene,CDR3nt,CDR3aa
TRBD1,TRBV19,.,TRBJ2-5,TGTGCCAGTAGTACGGGACAGCTACACCAAGAGACCCAGTACTTC,CASSTGQLHQETQYF
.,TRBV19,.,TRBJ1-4,TGTGCCAGTAGTATAGGAACGCGGTCCTTGGCAACTAATGAAAAACTGTTTTTT,CASSIGTRSLATNEKLFF
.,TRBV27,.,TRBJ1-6,TGTGCCAGCAGCTGGGGCACAGGTGTATATTCACCCCTCCACTTT,CASSWGTGVYSPLHF
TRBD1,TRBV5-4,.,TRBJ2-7,TGTGCCAGCAGTTTGGGCACCGGGACAGCGATCTCCTACGAGCAGTACTTC,CASSLGTGTAISYEQYF
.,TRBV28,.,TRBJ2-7,TGTGCCAGCAGCTCCTACTCGGGGGCCTACGAGCAGTACTTC,CASSSYSGAYEQYF
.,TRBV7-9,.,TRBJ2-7,TGTGCCAGCAGCTTACTAGAGGCTGGTTCCGATTACGAGCAGTACTTC,CASSLLEAGSDYEQYF
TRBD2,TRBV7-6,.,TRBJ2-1,TGTGCCAGCAGCTTAGGTTCTAGCGGGGCCCTCAATGAGCAGTTCTTC,CASSLGSSGALNEQFF
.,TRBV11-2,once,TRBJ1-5,TGTGCCAGCAGCTTAGATCAGGGGCAGCCCCAGCATTTT,CASSLDQGQPQHF
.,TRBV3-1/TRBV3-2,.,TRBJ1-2,TGTGCCAGCAGCCACCTCCGGGACACCCTAGGGGATGGCTACACCTTC,CASSHLRDTLGDGYTF
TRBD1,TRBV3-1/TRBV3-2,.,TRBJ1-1,TGTGCCAGCAGCCATGAGAAGGGGACAGTTGAAGCTTTCTTT,CASSHEKGTVEAFF
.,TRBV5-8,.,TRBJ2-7,TGTGCCAGCAGCTTGGACTTTCACGAGCAGTACTTC,CASSLDFHEQYF
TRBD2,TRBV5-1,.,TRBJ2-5,TGCGCCAGCTCCCCCGGGCTAGCGGGGCTTCAAGAGACCCAGTACTTC,CASSPGLAGLQETQYF
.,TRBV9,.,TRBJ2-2,TGTGCCAGCAGCGTAGAGCGAAGGGGGAGATCCACCGGGGAGCTGTTTTTT,CASSVERRGRSTGELFF